Following are 5 T cell receptor beta chains from one sample sequenced in a study of blood T cell repertoires in COVID-19. Sequencing was performed with immunoSEQ multiplex PCR; in TCRdb, only in-frame clones are kept and a portion is missing. The table shows roughly 220,000 clones, with approximately 84% occurring only once. The sequencing sample was made of peripheral blood. These receptors all come from a man aged 45-60 years who had recovered from COVID-19.

The CDR3: CAWSVSSGASYNEQFF. Written as DNA, the CDR3 is TGTGCCTGGAGTGTGTCCAGCGGGGCTTCCTACAATGAGCAGTTCTTC. This chain uses TRBV30 with TRBJ2-1, with 7 bases matching TRBD2. The CDR3 loop spans 16 amino acids. V was pared by 0 bases and J by 1 base, with 6 bases of the junction left unmatched. Germline V gene sequence: CDR1 GTSNPN, CDR2 SVGIG (reference sequence). Drawing the rest from reference TRBV30 and TRBJ2-1, the complete variable domain is SQTIHQWPATLVQPVGSPLSLECTVEGTSNPNLYWYRQAAGRGLQLLFYSVGIGQISSEVPQNLSASRPQDRQFILSSKKLLLSDSGFYLCAWSVSSGASYNEQFFGPGTRLTVL.

The chain recombines TRBV5-1 with TRBJ1-2; 7 bases fit TRBD1. Germline CDR1 SGHRS, CDR2 YFSETQ. After removal of 3 bases from V and 4 bases from J, the junction contained 3 bases not matched to a gene. The CDR3 sequence is 13 residues long. CDR3 sequence reads: CASSSGTVYGYTF. CDR3 nucleotide sequence: TGCGCCAGCAGCTCCGGGACAGTCTATGGCTACACCTTC.

The V and J genes are TRBV9 and TRBJ2-1, with TRBD2 matching over 7 bases. The CDR3 runs to 12 residues. From germline, CDR1 is SGDLS and CDR2 YYNGEE. After removal of 2 bases from V and 10 bases from J, the junction contained 3 bases not matched to a gene. CDR3 coding DNA: TGTGCCAGCAGCGTCCCAGCGGGGGAGCAGTTCTTC. This sequence encodes CASSVPAGEQFF.

The chain recombines TRBV27 with TRBJ1-2, with TRBD1 matching over 9 bases. J was trimmed by 2 bases and V by 6 bases; bases with no gene match: 10. The CDR3 runs to 16 residues. In germline, CDR1 is MNHEY, CDR2 SMNVEV (reference sequence). DNA for the CDR3: TGTGCCAGCAGGCCCATAGGACAGGGGACAAACTATGGCTACACCTTC. Residues: CASRPIGQGTNYGYTF.

V gene TRBV28 combines with J gene TRBJ2-7, with D maybe TRBD2 (6 bases). Between the trimmed V and J ends, which lost 3 bases and 3 bases, there was a span of 12 bases. This CDR3 has 14 amino acids. The V gene's germline CDR1 is MDHEN and CDR2 SYDVKM. The CDR3 spells CASSFTGVSYEQYF. The CDR3 region has the DNA TGTGCCAGCAGTTTCACGGGAGTTAGCTACGAGCAGTACTTC.